The entry below describes one T cell receptor beta chain. Its antigen is unknown. Amplification of TCR beta used genomic DNA extracted from peripheral blood. TRB rearrangements spanning V, D and J were amplified using mixed TRB-A/B primers. TCRdb analysed the multiplex PCR reads with MiXCR anew, one entry per CDR3 protein. The table lists more than 800 distinct CDR3 sequences, about 20% of them singletons. This specimen comes from a study of T cell repertoires in aging, cancer and after chemotherapy. Study background: Paired samples before and after chemotherapy came from chronic lymphocytic leukemia patients on fludarabine- or bendamustine-based regimens. The full dataset contained several million TCR reads. General study points: Untreated cancer patients had significantly lower blood TCR diversity than age-matched healthy donors.

Germline CDR1 SGHRS, CDR2 YFSETQ. Losses at the gene ends were 4 bases for V and 10 bases for J; bases not matched to a gene: 9. The CDR3 spans 14 residues. The clonotype was recovered from a human donor with a blood cancer. The chain couples TRBV5-1 to TRBJ2-1; 9 bases line up with TRBD1. Sequenced input: blood. CDR3 residues: CASSQQGAVGEQFF. Written as DNA, the CDR3 is TGCGCCAGCAGCCAACAGGGGGCCGTCGGGGAGCAGTTCTTC.